These 6 T cell receptor beta chains share one sample of origin, sequenced in a study of identical twins. MiXCR, applied by TCRdb to the 5' RACE reads, yields one record per CDR3 protein. The table includes about 550,000 distinct CDR3 sequences, 20% to 25% detected once. These sequences were also reported in another study, on yellow fever vaccine responses in identical twins.

Sequencing was done on a sample of CD4+ T cells sorted from blood. The receptors derive from a woman between 18 and 29 years old in good health.

This clonotype was found a few times. The V gene is TRBV28, the J gene TRBJ2-7; D is unclear. This CDR3 region has 13 residues. Germline CDR1 reads MDHEN; CDR2 reads SYDVKM. The V end lost 11 bases, the J end lost 1 base, and 15 bases lay between the germline ends. CDR3 protein: CAGRAPGSYEQYF. The CDR3 DNA follows: TGTGCCGGAAGGGCCCCCGGGTCCTACGAGCAGTACTTC.

The CDR3 is CASSQVEAGRHGELFF. For the CDR3, the DNA is TGCGCCAGCAGCCAAGTAGAGGCAGGGAGACACGGGGAGCTGTTTTTT. This sequence joins TRBV4-1 and TRBJ2-2; possibly TRBD1 or TRBD2 for D (5 bases each). The CDR3 runs to 16 residues. Looked up from germline, CDR1 is MGHRA and CDR2 is YSYEKL. Trimming cost V 1 base and J 7 bases, with 16 bases left between them.

Ten or more counts support this clonotype. V usage is TRBV10-3 and J usage is TRBJ2-2, with D uncertain. CDR1 is ENHRY, CDR2 SYGVKD, per germline. The CDR3 spans 15 residues. Trimming took 3 bases from V and 0 from J, leaving 8 bases between them. CDR3 loop: CAISDKGTNTGELFF. For the CDR3, the DNA is TGTGCCATCAGTGATAAAGGGACGAACACCGGGGAGCTGTTTTTT.

This clonotype occurred a few times. The genes are TRBV6-1 and TRBJ2-5; D perhaps matches TRBD2 (6 bases). The CDR3 loop spans 14 amino acids. V was clipped by 6 bases and J by 2 bases, with 13 bases between them. CDR1 and CDR2 (germline): MNHNS, SASEGT. The CDR3 loop reads CASSPGGTQETQYF. CDR3 nucleotides: TGTGCCAGCAGCCCTGGTGGGACTCAAGAGACCCAGTACTTC.

The chain links TRBV15 to TRBJ1-4; D is uncertain. The V gene's germline CDR1 is LNHNV and CDR2 YYDKDF (reference sequence). V dropped 4 bases and J dropped 7 bases, with 13 bases sitting between them. The CDR3 has 14 residues. As DNA, the CDR3 is TGTGCCACCAGCATTGGGCCTCGGGGTGAAAAACTGTTTTTT. Translated: CATSIGPRGEKLFF.

This clonotype appeared a few times. This sequence joins TRBV20-1 and TRBJ1-1; D remains unclear. The ends were cut back, 3 bases at V and 1 base at J, with 6 bases in the middle. Per germline, CDR1 DFQATT and CDR2 SNEGSKA (reference sequence). The CDR3 is made up of 12 amino acids. CDR3 nucleotides: TGCAGTGCTAGGTCCGGGAACACTGAAGCTTTCTTT. As protein: CSARSGNTEAFF.